This T cell receptor beta chain was found in a study of siplizumab effects on memory and regulatory T cells. The study, taken as a whole, reports: Roughly 75-96% of proliferating CD4+ or CD8+ clones lacked a naive or memory phenotype that could be assigned. Treg origin accounted for an average of around 69% of mappable alloreactive CD4+ clones with siplizumab and about 30% in controls. Proliferating siplizumab-culture Tregs lacked confirmation of suppressive function.

J was trimmed by 0 bases and V by 0 bases; bases with no gene match: 13. The germline CDR1 and CDR2 sequences are ENHRY and SYGVKD. This CDR3 spans 21 amino acids. Assays were performed on about 100,000 TCR templates per sample. Profiled with immunoSEQ multiplex PCR; TCRdb holds only in-frame clones, not every one. The repertoire holds about 120,000 clones, with roughly 94% as singletons. In the case of this clone: Its antigen remains unidentified.

The chain employs TRBV10-3 and TRBJ2-1; TRBD2 aligns across 11 bases. The sequenced sample was non-Treg CD4+ T cells sorted from blood. This clonotype was obtained from a human donor in good health. For the CDR3, the DNA is TGTGCCATCAGTGAGTCTATCAGGGGACTAGCGGTCCCGAGCTCCTACAATGAGCAGTTCTTC. As protein: CAISESIRGLAVPSSYNEQFF.